What follows is one T cell receptor beta chain and its context. Generated by immunoSEQ multiplex PCR, the TCRdb table keeps only in-frame clones and is missing some. The repertoire holds some 71,000 clones, with around 84% as singletons. The germline V and J ends were trimmed by 7 bases and 0 bases, with 9 bases remaining between them. The CDR3 is made up of 13 amino acids. Germline V gene lookup returns CDR1 MGHDK and CDR2 SYGVNS. The source of the sample is a study of blood T cell repertoires in COVID-19. This chain connects TRBV25-1 to TRBJ1-2; D ambiguous. The clonotype was recovered from a woman between 50 and 59 years old with acute or convalescent COVID-19. The sequenced sample was peripheral blood. The DNA for the CDR3 is TGTGCCAGCACGGGAGCAGCTAACTATGGCTACACCTTC. This encodes CASTGAANYGYTF.